This T cell receptor (beta chain) derives from a study of blood T cell repertoires in COVID-19. The CDR3 spans 14 residues. V lost 0 bases and J lost 10; bases outside the gene matches: 9. Germline loops: CDR1 LGHNA, CDR2 YSLEER. This clone was recorded only once. This table comes from immunoSEQ multiplex PCR, and its TCRdb copy is limited to in-frame clones, with some not included. The data hold approximately 230,000 clones, with 84% observed a single time. The sequence derives from a man in his thirties or forties with active or convalescent COVID-19. Sequenced material: peripheral blood. The V and J genes are TRBV4-3 and TRBJ2-7; 7 bases map to TRBD2. The CDR3, as DNA: TGCGCCAGCAGCCAAGATCCATCGACTAGCAAACAGTACTTC. Translated, it gives CASSQDPSTSKQYF.